The next 10 T cell receptor beta chains were all read from a single sample in a study of blood T cells in healthy people across ages. For the second PCR, which ran for roughly 6 to 11 cycles, a sample-barcoded 5' primer and a J-beta primer mix were used. Using its own MiXCR run on the 5' RACE reads, TCRdb lists one record per CDR3 protein. The profile shows approximately 1.5 million distinct CDR3 sequences, about 45% of them singletons. Sequences were obtained from blood. The receptor source for this set is a young woman in good health.

The rearrangement uses TRBV4-3 and TRBJ2-7; 8 nucleotides agree with TRBD1. This CDR3 region has 16 residues. V lost 4 bases and J lost 0; bases outside the gene matches: 8. CDR1 is LGHNA and CDR2 is YSLEER in the germline V gene. The chain's CDR3 is CASSPGTGKSSYEQYF. In nucleotides, the CDR3 is TGCGCCAGCAGCCCAGGGACAGGTAAAAGCTCCTACGAGCAGTACTTC.

The J gene is TRBJ2-2, the V gene TRBV20-1; 8 bases map to TRBD2. Germline CDR1 and CDR2: DFQATT and SNEGSKA (reference sequence). The junction had 3 bases not matched to a gene; V was cut back by 3 bases and J by 0 bases. The CDR3 contains 15 residues. Here the CDR3 reads CSASFSGANTGELFF. The CDR3 coding sequence is TGCAGTGCTAGTTTTAGCGGGGCGAACACCGGGGAGCTGTTTTTT.

The DNA for the CDR3 is TGTGCCAGCAGCCAATCCCCTAGCGCCTCCTACAATGAGCAGTTCTTC. This codes for CASSQSPSASYNEQFF. The chain employs TRBV7-2 and TRBJ2-1; a possible D gene is TRBD2 (6 bases). Germline CDR1 SGHTA, CDR2 FQGNSA. There are 16 residues in the CDR3. V lost 5 bases and J lost 0, with 14 bases in between.

The rearrangement links TRBV9 to TRBJ2-1; TRBD2 is a possible D gene (5 bases). The CDR3 is 13 residues long. Trimming removed 0 bases from V and 13 bases from J, with 14 bases in between. Germline V gene sequence: CDR1 SGDLS, CDR2 YYNGEE. DNA for the CDR3: TGTGCCAGCAGCGTAGGGTTCGGCGGGCCTCAGTTCTTC. Translation gives CASSVGFGGPQFF.

This chain links TRBV24-1 with TRBJ2-5; D perhaps matches TRBD2 (6 bases). CDR1 KGHDR and CDR2 SFDVKD come from the germline V gene. V dropped 1 base and J dropped 7 bases, with 15 bases sitting between them. This CDR3 region has 15 residues. CDR3 nucleotide sequence: TGTGCCACCAGTGATTTCTCGGGACTTGAAGGGACCCAGTACTTC. It translates to CATSDFSGLEGTQYF.

The V gene is TRBV2, the J gene TRBJ1-1; D possibly corresponds to TRBD1 (5 bases). CDR3 length: 12 residues. CDR1 is SNHLY, CDR2 FYNNEI, per germline. V was pared by 5 bases and J by 10 bases, with 14 bases between. The CDR3 here is CASSQGDLRAFF. DNA of the CDR3: TGTGCCAGCAGTCAAGGGGACCTGCGAGCTTTCTTT.

The CDR3 is CASSFTGVEGYTF. The CDR3 DNA reads as TGTGCCAGCAGCTTCACAGGGGTGGAAGGCTACACCTTC. The V gene is TRBV9, the J gene TRBJ1-2, with 7 bases lining up with TRBD1. The V gene end was trimmed by 4 bases and the J gene end by 8 bases; junction bases not matched to a gene: 8. The CDR3 is 13 amino acids. Looked up from germline, CDR1 is SGDLS and CDR2 is YYNGEE. Using reference TRBV9 and TRBJ1-2 for the parts outside the CDR3, the full variable domain is DSGVTQTPKHLITATGQRVTLRCSPRSGDLSVYWYQQSLDQGLQFLIQYYNGEERAKGNILERFSAQQFPDLHSELNLSSLELGDSALYFCASSFTGVEGYTFGSGTRLTVV.

This chain uses TRBV11-2 with TRBJ2-5, with D hard to call. CDR3 length: 15 amino acids. Germline CDR1 and CDR2: SGHAT and FQNNGV. V shed 2 bases and J shed 1 base, with 11 bases lying between them. In DNA form, the CDR3 reads TGTGCCAGCAGCTTATCGGTCGGCTCCCAAGAGACCCAGTACTTC. Translating gives CASSLSVGSQETQYF.

V usage is TRBV3-1 and J usage is TRBJ2-3, with D uncertain. The CDR3 sequence is 15 residues long. Germline CDR1 is LGHDT and CDR2 is YNNKEL (reference sequence). V lost 0 bases, J lost 1 base, and 8 bases lay in between. The CDR3 loop reads CASSQDLRRTDTQYF. The CDR3 nucleotides read TGTGCCAGCAGCCAAGATTTAAGACGCACAGATACGCAGTATTTT.

This clonotype was seen only a few times. The genes are TRBV10-3 and TRBJ2-3; no clear D. Trimming removed 5 bases from V and 5 bases from J, with 11 bases in between. Germline CDR1 ENHRY, CDR2 SYGVKD. The CDR3 spans 13 residues. CDR3 sequence: CAISPGPRDTQYF. CDR3 coding DNA: TGTGCCATCAGTCCCGGGCCCCGAGATACGCAGTATTTT.